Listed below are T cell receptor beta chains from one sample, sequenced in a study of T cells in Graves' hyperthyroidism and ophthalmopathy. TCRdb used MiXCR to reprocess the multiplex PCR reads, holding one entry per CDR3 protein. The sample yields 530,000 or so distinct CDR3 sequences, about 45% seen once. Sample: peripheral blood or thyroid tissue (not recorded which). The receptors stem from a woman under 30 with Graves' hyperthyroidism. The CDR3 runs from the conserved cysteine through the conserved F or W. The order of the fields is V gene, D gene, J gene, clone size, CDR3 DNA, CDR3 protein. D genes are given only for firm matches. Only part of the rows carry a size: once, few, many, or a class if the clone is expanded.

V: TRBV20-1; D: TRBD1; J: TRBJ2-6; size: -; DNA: TGCAGTGCCCTGGACAGGGAATACCCCTCTGGGGCCAACGTCCTGACTTTC; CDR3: CSALDREYPSGANVLTF
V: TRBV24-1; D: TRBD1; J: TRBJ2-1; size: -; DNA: TGTGCCACCAGTCAACAGGGGTGGAATGAGCAGTTCTTC; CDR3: CATSQQGWNEQFF
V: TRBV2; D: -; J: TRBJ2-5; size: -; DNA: TGTGCCAGCAGTGGGGAGGGGGTGACCCAGTACTTC; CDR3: CASSGEGVTQYF
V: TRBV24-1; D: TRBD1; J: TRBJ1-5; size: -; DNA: TGTGCCACCAGTGAAACGGGGCAGGGGACAGGGCCCCAGCATTTT; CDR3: CATSETGQGTGPQHF
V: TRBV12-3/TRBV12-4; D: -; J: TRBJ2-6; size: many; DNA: TGTGCCAGCAGTTTTTACAGGGTTCCTGGGGCCAACGTCCTGACTTTC; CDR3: CASSFYRVPGANVLTF
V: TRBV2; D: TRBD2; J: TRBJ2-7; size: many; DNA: TGTGCCAGCAATCTAGCGGGCGGCGAGCAGTACTTC; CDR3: CASNLAGGEQYF
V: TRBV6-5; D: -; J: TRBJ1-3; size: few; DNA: TGTGCCAGCAGTTACTCGCTCGGTGATCTCTCTGGAAACACCATATATTTT; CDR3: CASSYSLGDLSGNTIYF
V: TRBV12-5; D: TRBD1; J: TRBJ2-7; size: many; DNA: TGTGCTAGTGGCACCGGGACAGGGGGTGGTGAGCAGTACTTC; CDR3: CASGTGTGGGEQYF
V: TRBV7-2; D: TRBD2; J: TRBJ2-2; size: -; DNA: TGTGCCAGCAGCAGACTAGCGGGAGGATGGAATGAGCAGTTTTTT; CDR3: CASSRLAGGWNEQFF
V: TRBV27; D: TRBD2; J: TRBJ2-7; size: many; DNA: TGTGCCAGCAGTTTATCGACTAGCGTCTCCTACGAGCAGTACTTC; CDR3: CASSLSTSVSYEQYF
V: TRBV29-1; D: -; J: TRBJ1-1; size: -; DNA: TGCAGCTTAGCGGGGCAGTGGGGGACTGAAGCTTTCTTT; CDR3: CSLAGQWGTEAFF
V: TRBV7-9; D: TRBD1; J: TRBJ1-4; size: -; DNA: TGTGCCAGCAGCTTAGTGACAGGGGGAGTGGAAAAACTGTTTTTT; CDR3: CASSLVTGGVEKLFF
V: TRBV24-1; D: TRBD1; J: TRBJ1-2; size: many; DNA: TGTGCCACCAGTGAGTACAGGGACAGGGGCTACACCTTC; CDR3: CATSEYRDRGYTF
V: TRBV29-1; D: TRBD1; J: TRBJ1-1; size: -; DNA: TGCAGCGCAGGACAGGGGGGAGCTTTCTTT; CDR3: CSAGQGGAFF
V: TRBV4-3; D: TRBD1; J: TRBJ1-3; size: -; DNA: TGCGCCAGCAGCCAAGATCCGCAGGGGGCTGGAAACACCATATATTTT; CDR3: CASSQDPQGAGNTIYF
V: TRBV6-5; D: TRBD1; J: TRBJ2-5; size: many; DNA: TGTGCCAGCAGTGAGGACAGGGGGTGGGAGACCCAGTACTTC; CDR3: CASSEDRGWETQYF
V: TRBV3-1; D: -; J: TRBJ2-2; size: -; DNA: TGTGCCAGCACCGGGGTCGGGTACACCGGGGAGCTGTTTTTT; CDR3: CASTGVGYTGELFF
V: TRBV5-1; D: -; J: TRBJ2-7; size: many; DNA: TGCGCCAGCAGCTTTGAGGCAGGGAAATTAGACGAGCAGTACTTC; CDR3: CASSFEAGKLDEQYF
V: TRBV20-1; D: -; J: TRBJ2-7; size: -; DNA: TGCAGTGCCAGTAGTTCCGCCGATAGCGATTCCTACGAGCAGTACTTC; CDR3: CSASSSADSDSYEQYF